A selection of T cell receptor beta chains follows, all from one sample in a study of radiation and T cells in renal cell carcinoma. Clones were sequenced by immunoSEQ multiplex PCR, and TCRdb holds only the in-frame ones, with some missing. The sample holds approximately 86,000 clones; just under 85% are singletons and the top ten take around 9.4%. Here the sequenced sample was blood, taken from a patient whose treatment included radiotherapy and nephrectomy. These receptors originate from a man aged 50 to 60 with renal cell carcinoma. Each CDR3 is given with its conserved first and last residue. The order of the fields is V gene, CDR3 protein.

v_call: TRBV27
cdr3_aa: CASRPSGAYEQYF

v_call: TRBV7-2
cdr3_aa: CASSYKNTEAFF

v_call: TRBV7-9
cdr3_aa: CASSPLSDTQYF

v_call: TRBV5-1
cdr3_aa: CASSWTGGAETQYF

v_call: TRBV5-1
cdr3_aa: CASSLGLAGGSSDTQYF

v_call: TRBV4-2
cdr3_aa: CASSRQYQRDINYGYTF

v_call: TRBV1
cdr3_aa: CTSTVTDSVGGYTF

v_call: TRBV6-6
cdr3_aa: CASRGGSGGYTF

v_call: TRBV7-9
cdr3_aa: CAITGDQGARSPLHF

v_call: TRBV6-5
cdr3_aa: CASRRDREIGQPQHF

v_call: TRBV6-1
cdr3_aa: CASSEGTSRYEQYF

v_call: TRBV9
cdr3_aa: CASSVEPFSGNTIYF

v_call: TRBV18
cdr3_aa: CASSPEPGNQPQHF

v_call: TRBV6-6
cdr3_aa: CASSYGGRENEQFF

v_call: TRBV30
cdr3_aa: CAWSLGTGELFF

v_call: TRBV7-8
cdr3_aa: CATLLGLGGLTEAFF

v_call: TRBV6-1
cdr3_aa: CASSKMPDTHEQYF

v_call: TRBV4-2
cdr3_aa: CASSQDPPRSGGYNEQFF

v_call: TRBV5-1
cdr3_aa: CASSFSDRGQNEQFF

v_call: TRBV29-1
cdr3_aa: CSVGGRDEKLFF

v_call: TRBV7-2
cdr3_aa: CASSLGQGEYNEQFF

v_call: TRBV7-2
cdr3_aa: CASSPGQGFYYEQYF

v_call: TRBV28
cdr3_aa: CASSSPPGQGDEKLFF

v_call: TRBV5-1
cdr3_aa: CASSLSRGLGEKLFF

v_call: TRBV7-7
cdr3_aa: CASSLGQGLYNEQFF

v_call: TRBV27
cdr3_aa: CASSSGQGYNQPQHF

v_call: TRBV7-2
cdr3_aa: CASSIPPGPPYNEQFF

v_call: TRBV7-6
cdr3_aa: CASSLKEGSISYEQYF

v_call: TRBV30
cdr3_aa: CAWIGQANYGYTF

v_call: TRBV5-1
cdr3_aa: CASSLGQGVGYTEAFF

v_call: TRBV19
cdr3_aa: CASSMRSQGYGYTF

v_call: TRBV5-1
cdr3_aa: CASSLKARQDEGPYNSPLHF

v_call: TRBV29-1
cdr3_aa: CSVWQRERTYEQYF

v_call: TRBV20-1
cdr3_aa: CSARDLGEQFF

v_call: TRBV10-3
cdr3_aa: CAISESDRGQPQHF

v_call: TRBV6-5
cdr3_aa: CASSGQGTDEQYF

v_call: TRBV5-1
cdr3_aa: CASSPDPDNEQFF

v_call: TRBV7-8
cdr3_aa: CASSFGRNYGYTF

v_call: TRBV21-1
cdr3_aa: CASSKGTVNYGYTF

v_call: TRBV9
cdr3_aa: CASSAEYNEQFF

v_call: TRBV5-6
cdr3_aa: CASSFRDGRPYEQYF

v_call: TRBV2
cdr3_aa: CASRQGGNQPQHF

v_call: TRBV10-3
cdr3_aa: CAISESRVPGEDTEAFF

v_call: TRBV5-8
cdr3_aa: CASSWGGWNSEAFF

v_call: TRBV9
cdr3_aa: CASSGGVSSYNEQFF

v_call: TRBV7-4
cdr3_aa: CASSLGGPVAEAFF

v_call: TRBV18
cdr3_aa: CASSGGLAPAYEQYF

v_call: TRBV27
cdr3_aa: CASSLSGTYSSYNEQFF

v_call: TRBV7-3
cdr3_aa: CASSSGQGYGYTF

v_call: TRBV9
cdr3_aa: CASATGVGGELFF

v_call: TRBV5-1
cdr3_aa: CASSQGQGSTDTQYF

v_call: TRBV5-1
cdr3_aa: CASRVRDNTEAFF

v_call: TRBV5-1
cdr3_aa: CASSLLGQGDSPLHF

v_call: TRBV5-1
cdr3_aa: CASSSGTVTSTDTQYF

v_call: TRBV4-1
cdr3_aa: CASSQLTGFGANVLTF

v_call: TRBV7-8
cdr3_aa: CASNRNRGGEQYF

v_call: TRBV2
cdr3_aa: CASSEPSGANVLTF

v_call: TRBV6-5
cdr3_aa: CASSYSGLRNTEAFF

v_call: TRBV29-1
cdr3_aa: CSAIGKTNSYEQYF